These 21 T cell receptor beta chains share one sample of origin, sequenced in a study of blood T cell repertoires in COVID-19. The repertoire was sequenced with immunoSEQ multiplex PCR; TCRdb's copy has only in-frame clones and lacks some. Counted here are roughly 200,000 clones, roughly 82% occurring once; the ten biggest clones make up 6.5% to 9.5%. Sequenced: peripheral blood. The receptors shown here come from a woman aged 55-70 years with COVID-19, enrolled during active disease.

The genes are TRBV19 and TRBJ1-5; TRBD1 is a possible D gene (5 bases). The germline CDR1 and CDR2 sequences are LNHDA and SQIVND (reference sequence). Trimming shortened V by 6 bases and J by 1 base, and 7 bases separated the two germline ends. CDR3 size: 13 residues. The DNA for the CDR3 is TGTGCCAGTAGAGGGGAAAGCAATCAGCCCCAGCATTTT. It is translated as CASRGESNQPQHF.

The V call is TRBV30, the J call TRBJ2-7; 8 positions agree with TRBD2. Germline assignment: CDR1 GTSNPN and CDR2 SVGIG (reference sequence). The V segment lost 5 bases and the J segment 2 bases; nucleotides outside the gene matches: 11. This CDR3 has 15 amino acids. For the CDR3, the DNA is TGTGCCTGGCGACGATATTCGGGACTAGCCTACGAGCAGTACTTC. Translating gives CAWRRYSGLAYEQYF.

In its sample, this clone was seen a few times. The gene calls are TRBV7-6 and TRBJ1-2; D is possibly TRBD1 (6 bases). CDR3 size: 14 residues. Germline V gene lookup returns CDR1 SGHVS and CDR2 FNYEAQ. Trimming left V 1 base short and J 8 bases short, with 14 bases between. CDR3 residues: CASSLGQAAGGYTF. DNA for the CDR3: TGTGCCAGCAGCTTAGGACAGGCGGCTGGCGGCTACACCTTC.

The chain uses TRBV6-5 and TRBJ2-2; D is unresolved. CDR1 is MNHEY, CDR2 SVGAGI, per germline. Between the trimmed V and J ends, which lost 4 bases and 5 bases, there was a span of 8 bases. There are 13 residues in the CDR3. CDR3: CASSLSSTGELFF. In DNA, the CDR3 is TGTGCCAGCAGTTTGTCCTCTACCGGGGAGCTGTTTTTT.

The CDR3 coding sequence is TGTGCCAGCAGTTTATACTTGGGCCCCAATCAGCCCCAGCATTTT. It specifies CASSLYLGPNQPQHF. V usage is TRBV27 and J usage is TRBJ1-5; the D is unclear. Looked up from germline, CDR1 is MNHEY and CDR2 is SMNVEV (reference sequence). The CDR3 runs to 15 residues. Trimming stripped 1 base from V and 3 bases from J, with 10 bases between.

This clone appeared a single time. This chain links TRBV19 with TRBJ2-2, with 13 nucleotides matching TRBD2. Trimming took 6 bases from V and 3 from J; bases not matched to a gene: 4. The length of the CDR3 is 16 residues. The germline CDR1 and CDR2 sequences are LNHDA and SQIVND (reference sequence). CDR3 bases: TGTGCCAGTAGAGGACTAGCGGGAGTGGACACCGGGGAGCTGTTTTTT. Encoded protein: CASRGLAGVDTGELFF.

This sequence joins TRBV11-2 and TRBJ2-7, with D possibly matching TRBD2 (6 bases). The CDR3 spans 12 residues. The ends were cut back, 5 bases at V and 4 bases at J, with 9 bases in the middle. Per germline, CDR1 SGHAT and CDR2 FQNNGV. CDR3 sequence: CASSPEGYEQYF. The DNA for the CDR3 is TGTGCCAGCAGCCCGGAGGGGTACGAGCAGTACTTC. The whole variable domain, filled in from reference TRBV11-2 and TRBJ2-7, reads EAGVAQSPRYKIIEKRQSVAFWCNPISGHATLYWYQQILGQGPKLLIQFQNNGVVDDSQLPKDRFSAERLKGVDSTLKIQPAKLEDSAVYLCASSPEGYEQYFGPGTRLTVT.

The gene calls are TRBV10-2 and TRBJ2-2, with 8 bases lining up with TRBD1. The CDR3 is 14 residues long. Trimming cost V 6 bases and J 8 bases; bases outside gene matches: 8. Germline CDR1 WSHSY, CDR2 SAAADI. The CDR3 here is CASRETGGTGELFF. The CDR3 region has the DNA TGCGCCAGCAGAGAAACAGGGGGGACGGGGGAGCTGTTTTTT.

This chain connects TRBV5-6 to TRBJ1-2, with 7 bases lining up with TRBD1. CDR1 and CDR2 from the germline V gene are SGHDT and YYEEEE. V was clipped by 2 bases and J by 8 bases; unmatched bases: 6. CDR3 length: 13 residues. CDR3 in amino acids: CASSFGRGVGYTF. CDR3 DNA: TGTGCCAGCAGCTTTGGCAGGGGGGTCGGCTACACCTTC.

This chain uses TRBV5-5 with TRBJ2-2, with TRBD2 identical over 10 bases. The CDR3 consists of 15 residues. With V trimmed by 4 bases and J by 4 bases, 4 bases remained unmatched. Looked up from germline, CDR1 is SGHKS and CDR2 is YYEKEE (reference sequence). CDR3 DNA sequence: TGTGCCAGCAGCGTACTAGCGGGGCCCACCGGGGAGCTGTTTTTT. It codes for CASSVLAGPTGELFF.

The chain joins TRBV5-5 to TRBJ2-2, with TRBD1 matching 9 bases. The CDR3 spans 16 residues. Germline V gene data show CDR1 as SGHKS and CDR2 as YYEKEE (reference sequence). Trimming at V came to 2 bases and at J to 4 bases, leaving 6 bases not matched to a gene. The CDR3 here is CASSFSQGAGTGELFF. The CDR3 DNA sequence: TGTGCCAGCAGCTTCTCACAGGGGGCAGGCACCGGGGAGCTGTTTTTT.

The chain uses TRBV18 and TRBJ2-2, with D possibly TRBD2 on 6 matching bases. There are 16 residues in the CDR3. V dropped 3 bases and J dropped 2 bases, with 13 bases sitting between them. Germline CDR1 KGHSH, CDR2 LQKENI. The CDR3 here is CASSPEGPPNTGELFF. DNA for the CDR3: TGTGCCAGCTCACCGGAGGGTCCCCCCAACACCGGGGAGCTGTTTTTT.

This chain joins TRBV11-1 and TRBJ2-5, with D maybe TRBD1 (5 bases). In germline, CDR1 is SGHAT, CDR2 FQDESV (reference sequence). The CDR3 spans 15 residues. Trimming shortened V by 5 bases and J by 5 bases, and 18 bases separated the two germline ends. The CDR3 spells CASSPSRARAETQYF. The DNA for the CDR3 is TGTGCCAGCAGCCCATCACGAGCCAGGGCGGAGACCCAGTACTTC. The complete variable domain, with remaining parts taken from reference TRBV11-1 and TRBJ2-5, reads EAEVAQSPRYKITEKSQAVAFWCDPISGHATLYWYRQILGQGPELLVQFQDESVVDDSQLPKDRFSAERLKGVDSTLKIQPAELGDSAMYLCASSPSRARAETQYFGPGTRLLVL.

J is TRBJ1-1 and V is TRBV30; a weak D match, TRBD1 (6 bases). V was trimmed by 0 bases and J by 1 base, leaving 9 bases between them. The CDR3 contains 14 residues. CDR1 and CDR2 (germline): GTSNPN, SVGIG (reference sequence). CDR3: CAWSVAGANTEAFF. The CDR3 DNA follows: TGTGCCTGGAGTGTAGCAGGGGCGAACACTGAAGCTTTCTTT.

The count of this clone is one. J is TRBJ2-3 and V is TRBV11-3; D unclear. V lost 1 base to trimming and J lost 1 base, with 6 bases between them. The germline V gene encodes CDR1 SGHNT and CDR2 YENEEA. This CDR3 contains 14 residues. The CDR3, as DNA: TGTGCCAGCAGCTTAGGAGGTGGCACAGATACGCAGTATTTT. Its translation: CASSLGGGTDTQYF. Full variable domain (outside the CDR3, taken from reference TRBV11-3 and TRBJ2-3): EAGVVQSPRYKIIEKKQPVAFWCNPISGHNTLYWYLQNLGQGPELLIRYENEEAVDDSQLPKDRFSAERLKGVDSTLKIQPAELGDSAVYLCASSLGGGTDTQYFGPGTRLTVL.

The rearrangement links TRBV19 to TRBJ2-3; 7 nucleotides line up with TRBD1. Germline loops: CDR1 LNHDA, CDR2 SQIVND (reference sequence). The CDR3 covers 16 residues. Trimming at V came to 4 bases and at J to 2 bases, leaving 9 bases not matched to a gene. The CDR3 sequence is CASSSGGDRFTDTQYF. The DNA of the CDR3 is TGTGCCAGTAGTAGCGGTGGGGACAGATTCACAGATACGCAGTATTTT.

J is TRBJ2-7 and V is TRBV11-2; weak D call: TRBD1 (6 bases). Germline CDR1 and CDR2: SGHAT and FQNNGV. Between the trimmed V and J ends, which lost 2 bases and 2 bases, there was a span of 10 bases. The CDR3 contains 14 residues. CDR3 nucleotides: TGTGCCAGCAGCTTACTAACAGGGCCCTACGAGCAGTACTTC. Protein product: CASSLLTGPYEQYF. Based on the CDR3 plus reference TRBV11-2 and TRBJ2-7, the full variable domain is EAGVAQSPRYKIIEKRQSVAFWCNPISGHATLYWYQQILGQGPKLLIQFQNNGVVDDSQLPKDRFSAERLKGVDSTLKIQPAKLEDSAVYLCASSLLTGPYEQYFGPGTRLTVT.

The rearrangement joins TRBV19 to TRBJ2-1; the match to TRBD1 covers 9 bases. J was trimmed by 7 bases and V by 5 bases; bases with no gene match: 12. The CDR3 covers 16 residues. In germline, CDR1 is LNHDA, CDR2 SQIVND (reference sequence). CDR3 loop: CASSSSGTGSGNEQFF. For the CDR3, the DNA is TGTGCCAGTAGTTCCTCCGGGACAGGGTCTGGGAATGAGCAGTTCTTC.

The chain uses TRBV25-1 and TRBJ2-5, with a tentative D call TRBD1 (6 bases). Trimming cost V 5 bases and J 5 bases, with 21 bases left between them. Germline V CDR1 and CDR2: MGHDK, SYGVNS. The CDR3 has 16 residues. For the CDR3, the DNA is TGTGCCAGCAGTTTAAGGGGGACGCCCGGGCTGGAGACCCAGTACTTC. Translating gives CASSLRGTPGLETQYF.

For the CDR3, the DNA is TGTGCCAGCAGTCCCTCGTATGGGGGGACGACTAGCACAGATACGCAGTATTTT. This translates into CASSPSYGGTTSTDTQYF. V usage is TRBV14 and J usage is TRBJ2-3, with TRBD2 as a possible D gene (6 bases). CDR1 and CDR2 (germline): SGHDN, FVKESK. The CDR3 is 18 amino acids. V lost 6 bases, J lost 0 bases, and 22 bases lay in between.

This clone was observed a handful of times. In DNA form, the CDR3 reads TGTGCCAGCAGCTTAAACAGGGCGAACACCGGGGAGCTGTTTTTT. Its translation: CASSLNRANTGELFF. V gene TRBV11-1 combines with J gene TRBJ2-2, with D possibly being TRBD1 (6 bases). From germline, CDR1 is SGHAT and CDR2 FQDESV (reference sequence). This CDR3 has 15 amino acids. The V end was cut by 2 bases, the J end by 0 bases, with 7 bases between.